These T cell receptor beta chains were read from a single sample in a study of Ad26.COV2.S vaccination and SARS-CoV-2 variants. The table came from immunoSEQ multiplex PCR; TCRdb's copy has only in-frame clones and leaves some out. The sample records about 320,000 clones, 90% being singletons. The input for sequencing was peripheral blood, taken in a trial of Ad26.COV2.S vaccine versus placebo. Every receptor here comes from a person between 18 and 59 years old who received the Ad26.COV2.S COVID-19 vaccine or a placebo. CDR3s include the opening cysteine and the closing phenylalanine or tryptophan.

CDR3: CSVEEGGPTDTQYF
V: TRBV29-1
J: TRBJ2-3
length: 14

CDR3: CSVEQGFTGELFF
V: TRBV29-1
J: TRBJ2-2
length: 13

CDR3: CASSGGDLRFTDTQYF
V: TRBV6-1
J: TRBJ2-3
length: 16

CDR3: CASSLESIVSGNTIYF
V: TRBV7-9
J: TRBJ1-3
length: 16

CDR3: CASSMALLGQNNSPLHF
V: TRBV19
J: TRBJ1-6
length: 17

CDR3: CASSLAPSGGYGYTF
V: TRBV7-9
J: TRBJ1-2
length: 15

CDR3: CASSQGGRDTEAFF
V: TRBV4-3
J: TRBJ1-1
length: 14

CDR3: CASSLLAGANVLTF
V: TRBV6-2/TRBV6-3
J: TRBJ2-6
length: 14

CDR3: CASSVAQGARNTEAFF
V: TRBV9
J: TRBJ1-1
length: 16

CDR3: CASSNMGRGVTDTQYF
V: TRBV7-2
J: TRBJ2-3
length: 16

CDR3: CASSQEGTGSLIYNEQFF
V: TRBV4-1
J: TRBJ2-1
length: 18

CDR3: CASSLATGDSYNEQFF
V: TRBV7-6
J: TRBJ2-1
length: 16

CDR3: CSAATGGNTIYF
V: TRBV29-1
J: TRBJ1-3
length: 12

CDR3: CASSRTGDPYEQYF
V: TRBV6-2/TRBV6-3
J: TRBJ2-7
length: 14

CDR3: CASSGNTEAFF
V: TRBV5-1
J: TRBJ1-1
length: 11

CDR3: CASSPPKGTASGYTF
V: TRBV18
J: TRBJ1-2
length: 15

CDR3: CASIRTSGRAGNEQFF
V: TRBV19
J: TRBJ2-1
length: 16

CDR3: CATSRDLMGTYNEQFF
V: TRBV15
J: TRBJ2-1
length: 16

CDR3: CASRSGANVLTF
V: TRBV24-1
J: TRBJ2-6
length: 12

CDR3: CASSLREATGELFF
V: TRBV5-1
J: TRBJ2-2
length: 14

CDR3: CASSFGGRSGANVLTF
V: TRBV6-2/TRBV6-3
J: TRBJ2-6
length: 16

CDR3: CASSLTGDSNQPQHF
V: TRBV11-1
J: TRBJ1-5
length: 15

CDR3: CASSSTLSPNEQFF
V: TRBV3-1/TRBV3-2
J: TRBJ2-1
length: 14

CDR3: CASSASPDRIANYGYTF
V: TRBV19
J: TRBJ1-2
length: 17

CDR3: CASKRLAGEGTDTQYF
V: TRBV27
J: TRBJ2-3
length: 16

CDR3: CASSLLERNTEAFF
V: TRBV7-2
J: TRBJ1-1
length: 14

CDR3: CASSQDLTGVGYTF
V: TRBV3-1/TRBV3-2
J: TRBJ1-2
length: 14

CDR3: CASSEYILGQTAQYF
V: TRBV25-1
J: TRBJ2-3
length: 15

CDR3: CASSFTGGYNEQFF
V: TRBV7-2
J: TRBJ2-1
length: 14

CDR3: CASSPPGGSYNEQFF
V: TRBV11-3
J: TRBJ2-1
length: 15

CDR3: CASTRGSTDTQYF
V: TRBV9
J: TRBJ2-3
length: 13

CDR3: CASSVGGIDQETQYF
V: TRBV9
J: TRBJ2-5
length: 15

CDR3: CASSQDGYWGGYTF
V: TRBV4-3
J: TRBJ1-2
length: 14

CDR3: CASSLRQKPYLHF
V: TRBV5-6
J: TRBJ1-6
length: 13

CDR3: CASSSTDTQYF
V: TRBV12-3/TRBV12-4
J: TRBJ2-3
length: 11

CDR3: CASSPLTGVNTEAFF
V: TRBV18
J: TRBJ1-1
length: 15

CDR3: CASSQEPRTGRSNQPQHF
V: TRBV4-3
J: TRBJ1-5
length: 18

CDR3: CASSKERRLARVRTEAFF
V: TRBV21-1
J: TRBJ1-1
length: 18

CDR3: CASSQTGDEQFF
V: TRBV4-3
J: TRBJ2-1
length: 12

CDR3: CASSYPNRAHYEQYF
V: TRBV7-2
J: TRBJ2-7
length: 15

CDR3: CASSIGSERGGRSYNEQFF
V: TRBV19
J: TRBJ2-1
length: 19

CDR3: CASSQGQGAPMGSFRYGYTF
V: TRBV19
J: TRBJ1-2
length: 20

CDR3: CASSYGTSTGELFF
V: TRBV6-2/TRBV6-3
J: TRBJ2-2
length: 14

CDR3: CASSHIKAAGGHLYEQYF
V: TRBV4-1
J: TRBJ2-7
length: 18

CDR3: CASSLGIRGLEAFF
V: TRBV7-9
J: TRBJ1-1
length: 14

CDR3: CASSLAEGGRYEQYF
V: TRBV5-4
J: TRBJ2-7
length: 15

CDR3: CASSSWGAAQETQYF
V: TRBV5-6
J: TRBJ2-5
length: 15